The 5 T cell receptor beta chains presented below share a single source sample, sequenced in a study of T-cell reconstitution after alpha-beta-depleted transplantation in children. Preparation of the TCRbeta library involved a method that used unique molecular identifiers. TCRdb reprocessed the PCR reads with MiXCR, giving one entry per CDR3 protein. The sample consists of a few hundred thousand distinct CDR3 sequences, over 25% of them appearing once. The material was PBMCs, obtained before TCRalphabeta/CD19-depleted stem cell transplant. These receptors came from a boy under three years old with Wiskott-Aldrich syndrome, due to receive a stem cell transplant.

This clonotype appeared a few times. The rearrangement uses TRBV5-6 and TRBJ2-1; D might be TRBD1 or TRBD2, each matching 5 bases. The CDR3 contains 19 residues. The germline V gene encodes CDR1 SGHDT and CDR2 YYEEEE. Trimming left V 1 base short and J 7 bases short, with 27 bases between. The CDR3 region is CASSLRLGVGSGFENEQFF. CDR3 nucleotide sequence: TGTGCCAGCAGCTTGAGGTTAGGGGTTGGGAGTGGATTCGAGAATGAGCAGTTCTTC.

This clonotype was observed a handful of times. The genes are TRBV5-1 and TRBJ2-1; TRBD2 agrees at 10 bases. The CDR3 runs 16 residues. V lost 9 bases, J lost 1 base, and 10 bases stayed unmatched. Per the germline V gene, CDR1 is SGHRS and CDR2 is YFSETQ. Written as DNA, the CDR3 is TGCGCCACCACTCCTAGCGGGAGTGTTTCCTACAATGAGCAGTTCTTC. Protein sequence: CATTPSGSVSYNEQFF.

The chain links TRBV12-3 or TRBV12-4 to TRBJ2-7; D call uncertain. The CDR3 totals 15 residues. The V gene lost 6 bases and the J gene lost 4 bases, with 19 bases spanning the gap. In DNA, the CDR3 is TGTGCCAGCAGCCCCTTTTGGTCCAGTCTTTACGAGCAGTACTTC. As protein: CASSPFWSSLYEQYF.

This sequence joins TRBV20-1 and TRBJ2-1; D unclear. Germline V gene data show CDR1 as DFQATT and CDR2 as SNEGSKA (reference sequence). The CDR3 contains 10 residues. Trimming took off 6 bases at V and 9 bases at J, with 9 bases between the two ends. The CDR3 DNA is TGCAGTGCCGGTGGGGTTGAGCAGTTCTTC. Amino acids: CSAGGVEQFF.

This clonotype occurred a few times. Written as DNA, the CDR3 is TGCAGCGTCCGGACAGCCTACAATGAGCAGTTCTTC. Translation: CSVRTAYNEQFF. This sequence joins TRBV29-1 and TRBJ2-1, with D perhaps matching TRBD1 (6 bases). The V and J ends lost 6 bases and 2 bases respectively, with 8 bases between them. The germline gives CDR1 SQVTM, CDR2 ANQGSEA. This CDR3 has 12 residues.